The rows below give T cell receptor beta chains drawn from one sample of a study of cytomegalovirus exposure and HLA in healthy donors. TCRdb's table, derived via immunoSEQ multiplex PCR, lists solely in-frame clones and lacks some. Among more than 95,000 clones listed, roughly 74% were seen once. Sequenced material: PBMCs. The origin of the receptors is a woman in her 50s in good health and CMV-seropositive. CDR3s include the opening cysteine and the closing phenylalanine or tryptophan. A D gene is named only where the DNA matches it firmly. Some rows have no size entry. The others give once, few or many, or a class for an expanded clone.

>TRBJ2-7|-|TRBV6-5|-
TGTGCCAGCAGTTACTCGTCTGAGCCCAACGAGCAGTACTTC
CASSYSSEPNEQYF
>TRBJ1-2|once|TRBV5-4|TRBD1
TGTGCCAGCAGCTTTCAAGGACAGGACTATGGCTACACCTTC
CASSFQGQDYGYTF
>TRBJ1-6|-|TRBV7-2|-
TGTGCCAGCAGCTTATCGGGGGTTGGATCACCCCTCCACTTT
CASSLSGVGSPLHF
>TRBJ2-1|-|TRBV6-6|-
TGTGCCAGCAGTCAGTCCAGTGATGAGCAGTTCTTC
CASSQSSDEQFF
>TRBJ1-2|-|TRBV30|-
TGTGCCTGGAGTGTACTGACCTCGGGGGGCTACACCTTC
CAWSVLTSGGYTF
>TRBJ2-7|-|TRBV5-1|TRBD1
TGCGCCAGCAGCTTGGGAGGGACAGGCGTCGAGCAGTACTTC
CASSLGGTGVEQYF
>TRBJ2-1|-|TRBV11-3|-
TGTGCCAGCAGCTTAGTTGGAGGGCAGGGGGGCTCTGAGCAGTTCTTC
CASSLVGGQGGSEQFF
>TRBJ2-3|-|TRBV18|-
TGTGCCAGCTCACCACAGGGGGTCACAGATACGCAGTATTTT
CASSPQGVTDTQYF
>TRBJ1-2|few|TRBV5-8|-
TGTGCCAGCAGCTTGGGCATAGGGGAAGTCTATGGCTACACCTTC
CASSLGIGEVYGYTF
>TRBJ2-1|-|TRBV11-3|TRBD2
TGTGCCAGCAGCTCAGGGACTAGCGGGGAATACAATGAGCAGTTCTTC
CASSSGTSGEYNEQFF
>TRBJ1-6|-|TRBV15|-
TGTGCCACCAGCAGGGAGTCGGGTTCACCCCTCCACTTT
CATSRESGSPLHF
>TRBJ1-2|-|TRBV5-6|-
TGTGCCAGCAGCGGCGACAGAGCTGCCTATGGCTACACCTTC
CASSGDRAAYGYTF
>TRBJ2-7|-|TRBV28|-
TGTGCCAGCAGTATACCGGCGGGGCAGGGGGCTAGCGGGCAGTACTTC
CASSIPAGQGASGQYF
>TRBJ1-1|few|TRBV5-6|-
TGTGCCAGCAGCTCAGGACAGCTGATGAACACTGAAGCTTTCTTT
CASSSGQLMNTEAFF
>TRBJ2-4|once|TRBV7-2|TRBD2
TGTGCCAGCAGCCCAGAGCGGGGGGGCCGGAACATTCAGTACTTC
CASSPERGGRNIQYF
>TRBJ2-3|-|TRBV6-4|-
TGTGCCAGCAGTGTCCAGGGGGGACCCACAGATACGCAGTATTTT
CASSVQGGPTDTQYF
>TRBJ2-1|-|TRBV19|TRBD2
TGTGCCAGTAGTATGGCTAGCGGGGGGGTATACAATGAGCAGTTCTTC
CASSMASGGVYNEQFF
>TRBJ2-7|-|TRBV27|TRBD1
TGTGCCAGCCGTCAGGGACAGGGGGCCAACGAGCAGTACTTC
CASRQGQGANEQYF
>TRBJ2-5|few|TRBV30|-
TGTGCCTGGAGTCGCGGACTCTGGGAGACCCAGTACTTC
CAWSRGLWETQYF
>TRBJ2-2|-|TRBV9|TRBD2
TGTGCCAGCAGAGCTAGCGGGGGGGCTCCCGTGAACGGGGAGCTGTTTTTT
CASRASGGAPVNGELFF
>TRBJ2-5|few|TRBV13|-
TGTGCCACCTCCCCCGGGGGGCTAGAGACCCAGTACTTC
CATSPGGLETQYF
>TRBJ1-2|-|TRBV5-6|-
TGTGCCAGCAGCTTGGCCGCGGTTAACCATCGTGGCTACACCTTC
CASSLAAVNHRGYTF
>TRBJ2-3|once|TRBV2|TRBD2
TGTGCCACCCACGGGGGGAGGGCAGATACGCAGTATTTT
CATHGGRADTQYF
>TRBJ1-2|-|TRBV7-9|TRBD1
TGTTCCAGCAGTCGGGACAGACAGTCTAATGGCTACACCTTC
CSSSRDRQSNGYTF
>TRBJ1-2|-|TRBV5-1|-
TGCGCCAGCAGCCCCGGACATACTATAGGTGGCTACACCTTC
CASSPGHTIGGYTF
>TRBJ2-5|-|TRBV7-2|-
TGTGCCAGCAGCCTGCGACTAGAAGAGACCCAGTACTTC
CASSLRLEETQYF
>TRBJ1-2|-|TRBV5-1|-
TGCGCCAGCAGCTTGGAGGGGTATGGCTACACCTTC
CASSLEGYGYTF
>TRBJ2-6|-|TRBV30|-
TGTGCCTGGGCGCGTCCTCCAAGCTCTGGGGCCAACGTCCTGACTTTC
CAWARPPSSGANVLTF
>TRBJ2-1|-|TRBV19|-
TGTGCCAGTATCCCTTCCGGACAGTCTAGCTCCTACAATGAGCAGTTCTTC
CASIPSGQSSSYNEQFF
>TRBJ2-1|-|TRBV5-4|-
TGTGCCAGCCCCCCGAGAGAGCTCTTC
CASPPRELF
>TRBJ2-5|-|TRBV5-1|-
TGCGCCAGCAGCTTGCCAACTCGAGAGACCCAGTACTTC
CASSLPTRETQYF
>TRBJ2-1|-|TRBV27|-
TGTGCCAGCAGTAGGGGGGGGGCCTTCAGGAGTAATGAGCAGTTCTTC
CASSRGGAFRSNEQFF
>TRBJ1-2|-|TRBV7-9|-
TGTGCCAGCAGCTTAGTCACACCCGACATCTATGGCTACACCTTC
CASSLVTPDIYGYTF
>TRBJ2-3|-|TRBV28|-
TGTGCCAGCAGTAAAAGCGAGGAGCCCATCACAGATACGCAGTATTTT
CASSKSEEPITDTQYF
>TRBJ2-2|-|TRBV7-7|-
TGTGCCAGCAGCCAAGAGGGCGCCGGGGAGCTGTTTTTT
CASSQEGAGELFF
>TRBJ1-2|few|TRBV15|-
TGTGCCACCAGCAGAGATCTACAGGGACCGACCTATGGCTACACCTTC
CATSRDLQGPTYGYTF
>TRBJ1-2|-|TRBV11-2|-
TGTGCCAGCAGCACCACAGATAACTATGGCTACACCTTC
CASSTTDNYGYTF
>TRBJ1-2|-|TRBV30|TRBD1
TGTGCCTGGAGTTTTATCGGGACAGGAGGCGGCTACACCTTC
CAWSFIGTGGGYTF
>TRBJ2-2|-|TRBV7-9|-
TGTGCCAGCAGCTTAGCGGGGGGGAACACCGGGGAGCTGTTTTTT
CASSLAGGNTGELFF
>TRBJ1-1|-|TRBV10-1|TRBD1
TGCGCCAGCAGTGAGGGGGGGACAGCGAACACTGAAGCTTTCTTT
CASSEGGTANTEAFF
>TRBJ2-1|-|TRBV6-6|-
TGTGCCAGCAGTTACTCGGTGGCAGACAATGAGCAGTTCTTC
CASSYSVADNEQFF
>TRBJ2-2|once|TRBV27|TRBD2
TGTGCCAGCAGTTGGCCTCTAGCGGGGAGGAACACCGGGGAGCTGTTTTTT
CASSWPLAGRNTGELFF
>TRBJ1-2|-|TRBV9|-
TGTGCCAGCAGCGAAGGACTGCAGGCAAACTATGGCTACACCTTC
CASSEGLQANYGYTF
>TRBJ1-1|-|TRBV19|TRBD1
TGTGCCAGTAGTATCGGGACAGGGCGCTCAATGAACACTGAAGCTTTCTTT
CASSIGTGRSMNTEAFF
>TRBJ2-7|-|TRBV5-5|TRBD1
TGTGCCAGCAGCGTTGAAGCGCGACAGGGGACAATTAGCTACGAGCAGTACTTC
CASSVEARQGTISYEQYF
>TRBJ2-2|-|TRBV5-4|TRBD2
TGTGCCAGCAGGCCTAGCGGGGGGCCCGGGGAGCTGTTTTTT
CASRPSGGPGELFF
>TRBJ1-4|-|TRBV30|-
TGTGCCTGGAGTCAAAGTCGGGAAAAACTGTTTTTT
CAWSQSREKLFF
>TRBJ2-5|-|TRBV7-2|-
TGTGCCAGCAGCTTAGTGATCGCGGACCAAGAGACCCAGTACTTC
CASSLVIADQETQYF
>TRBJ2-7|-|TRBV27|-
TGTGCCAGCAGTGTAACTAGTATTGGCTACGAGCAGTACTTC
CASSVTSIGYEQYF
>TRBJ1-1|-|TRBV2|-
TGTGCCAGCAGTGAAGGTTACAGGGTTGAAGCTTTCTTT
CASSEGYRVEAFF
>TRBJ1-2|-|TRBV6-5|-
TGTGCCAGCAGTTCGGGAGCCACATATGGCTACACCTTC
CASSSGATYGYTF
>TRBJ2-7|-|TRBV2|TRBD1
TGTGCCAGCAGTGAAGGACAGGGGAGAACCTACGAGCAGTACTTC
CASSEGQGRTYEQYF
>TRBJ2-6|once|TRBV6-5|-
TGTGCCAGCAGTTACGCGGGGGCCAACGTCCTGACTTTC
CASSYAGANVLTF